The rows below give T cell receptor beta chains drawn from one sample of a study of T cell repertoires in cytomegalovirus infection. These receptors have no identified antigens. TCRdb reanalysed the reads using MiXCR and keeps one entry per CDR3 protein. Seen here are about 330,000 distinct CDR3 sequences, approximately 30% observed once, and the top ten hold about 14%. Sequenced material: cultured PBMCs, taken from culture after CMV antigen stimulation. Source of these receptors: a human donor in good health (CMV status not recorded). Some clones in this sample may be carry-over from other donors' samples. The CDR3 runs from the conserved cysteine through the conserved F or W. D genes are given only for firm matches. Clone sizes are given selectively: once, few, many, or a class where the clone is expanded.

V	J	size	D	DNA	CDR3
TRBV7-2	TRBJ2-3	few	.	TGTGCCAGCAGCTTAGTGCCAGCGAGCACAGATACGCAGTATTTT	CASSLVPASTDTQYF
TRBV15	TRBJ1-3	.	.	TGTGCCACCAGCAGAGATCTTGGGGCAGCTGGAAACACCATATATTTT	CATSRDLGAAGNTIYF
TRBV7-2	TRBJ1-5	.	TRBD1	TGTGCCAGCAGCTTAGATAGACAGGGCCACAATCAGCCCCAGCATTTT	CASSLDRQGHNQPQHF
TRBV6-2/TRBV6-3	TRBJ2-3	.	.	TGTGCCAGCAGTTACAGATCGCTCCGGGCAGATACGCAGTATTTT	CASSYRSLRADTQYF
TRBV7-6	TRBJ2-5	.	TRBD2	TGTGCCAGCGGGGCCTGGACTAGCGGGTTCTCAGGGCAAGAGACCCAGTACTTC	CASGAWTSGFSGQETQYF
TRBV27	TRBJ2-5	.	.	TGTGCCAGCAGCCGTTCACAGGGCTACCAAGAGACCCAGTACTTC	CASSRSQGYQETQYF
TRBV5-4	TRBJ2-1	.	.	TGTGCCAGCAGCTCTGTAGGGACGAACCCCTACAATGAGCAGTTCTTC	CASSSVGTNPYNEQFF
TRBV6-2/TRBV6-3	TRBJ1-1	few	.	TGTGCCAGCACGGGGGTATACACTGAAGCTTTCTTT	CASTGVYTEAFF
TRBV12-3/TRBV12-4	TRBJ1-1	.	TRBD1	TGTGCCAGCAGCTACTCGGACAGGCGGTACACTGAAGCTTTCTTT	CASSYSDRRYTEAFF
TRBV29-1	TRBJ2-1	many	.	TGCAGCGTTGAAGAATGGGGTGGCGGCCAATGGAATGAGCAGTTCTTC	CSVEEWGGGQWNEQFF
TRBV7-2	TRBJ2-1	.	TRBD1	TGTGCCAGCAGCTTAGTAACAGGGGTTTCCTACAATGAGCAGTTCTTC	CASSLVTGVSYNEQFF
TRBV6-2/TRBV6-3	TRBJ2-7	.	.	TGTGCCAGCAGAACCGGACTACTGTACGAGCAGTACTTC	CASRTGLLYEQYF
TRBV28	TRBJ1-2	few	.	TGTGCCAGCACACTTGGGCCAGGAGCCTATGGCTACACCTTC	CASTLGPGAYGYTF
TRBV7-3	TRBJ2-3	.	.	TGTGCCAGCAGCTTAATCGGCCAACGCACAGATACGCAGTATTTT	CASSLIGQRTDTQYF
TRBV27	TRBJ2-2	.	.	TGTGCCAGCAGTTTCCAGCGGTCGTACACCGGGGAGCTGTTTTTT	CASSFQRSYTGELFF
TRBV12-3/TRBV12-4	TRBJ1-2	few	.	TGTGCCAGCAGTTTACAACAGGTTAACTATGGCTACACCTTC	CASSLQQVNYGYTF
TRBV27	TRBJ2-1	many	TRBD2	TGTGCCAGCACTCGACTAGCGGGAGGCTCCTACAATGAGCAGTTCTTC	CASTRLAGGSYNEQFF
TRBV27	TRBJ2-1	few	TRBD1	TGTGCCAGCAGTGGAGGGACAGGGGGGGACAATGAGCAGTTCTTC	CASSGGTGGDNEQFF
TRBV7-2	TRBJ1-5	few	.	TGTGCCAGCAGCCAGGCCAGCCATAGCAATCAGCCCCAGCATTTT	CASSQASHSNQPQHF
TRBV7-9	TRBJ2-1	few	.	TGTGCCAGCAGCTTAGCTGGGGGAGTTTGGAATGAGCAGTTCTTC	CASSLAGGVWNEQFF
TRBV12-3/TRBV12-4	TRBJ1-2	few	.	TGTGCCAGCAGTTTAGGTGGCGTGACACCTTATGGCTACACCTTC	CASSLGGVTPYGYTF
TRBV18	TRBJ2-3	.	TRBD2	TGTGCCAGCTCACCACCGGGACTACCCACAGATACGCAGTATTTT	CASSPPGLPTDTQYF
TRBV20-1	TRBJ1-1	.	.	TGCAGTGCTTGGACAGCCTACACTGAAGCTTTCTTT	CSAWTAYTEAFF
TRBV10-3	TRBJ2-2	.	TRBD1	TGTGCCATCAGCATTTCGGACAGGGGAAAGACCGGGGAGCTGTTTTTT	CAISISDRGKTGELFF
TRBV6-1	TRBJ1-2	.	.	TGTGCCAGCAGAAGGGAAAAGACAGTCTACTATGGCTACACCTTC	CASRREKTVYYGYTF
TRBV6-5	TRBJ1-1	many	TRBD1	TGTGCCAGCAGTTACGGGGACAGGGGGGGCACTGAAGCTTTCTTT	CASSYGDRGGTEAFF
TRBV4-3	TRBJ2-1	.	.	TGCGCCAGCAGCCCAGTGGCCGGACGGACCTACAATGAGCAGTTCTTC	CASSPVAGRTYNEQFF
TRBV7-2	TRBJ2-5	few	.	TGTGCCAGCAGCCCCTGGATAGCAGACTCAGAGACCCAGTACTTC	CASSPWIADSETQYF
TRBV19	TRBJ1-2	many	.	TGTGCCAGCTTAGGGGACGGAACGGGGAACTATGGCTACACCTTC	CASLGDGTGNYGYTF
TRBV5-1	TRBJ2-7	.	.	TGCGCCAGCAGCGTAGAGACATCCTACGAGCAGTACTTC	CASSVETSYEQYF
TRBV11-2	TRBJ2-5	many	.	TGTGCCAGCACCCCGGCGGGGGAGACCCAGTACTTC	CASTPAGETQYF
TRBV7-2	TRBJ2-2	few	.	TGTGCCAGCAGCGAATCCGGACCCACCCTGTTTTTT	CASSESGPTLFF
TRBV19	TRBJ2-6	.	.	TGTGCCAGTACGGTTGGGGCCAACGTCCTGACTTTC	CASTVGANVLTF
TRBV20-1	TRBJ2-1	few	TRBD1	TGCAGTGTTTTCCGGGACAGGGGTTTGTTGAATGAGCAGTTCTTC	CSVFRDRGLLNEQFF
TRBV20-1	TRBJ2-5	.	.	TGCAGTGCTAGTGGGGGGAGTCGGTCCCAAGAGACCCAGTACTTC	CSASGGSRSQETQYF
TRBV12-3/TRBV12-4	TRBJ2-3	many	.	TGTGCCAGCGGGGTGGGACTCGCTAGCACAGATACGCAGTATTTT	CASGVGLASTDTQYF